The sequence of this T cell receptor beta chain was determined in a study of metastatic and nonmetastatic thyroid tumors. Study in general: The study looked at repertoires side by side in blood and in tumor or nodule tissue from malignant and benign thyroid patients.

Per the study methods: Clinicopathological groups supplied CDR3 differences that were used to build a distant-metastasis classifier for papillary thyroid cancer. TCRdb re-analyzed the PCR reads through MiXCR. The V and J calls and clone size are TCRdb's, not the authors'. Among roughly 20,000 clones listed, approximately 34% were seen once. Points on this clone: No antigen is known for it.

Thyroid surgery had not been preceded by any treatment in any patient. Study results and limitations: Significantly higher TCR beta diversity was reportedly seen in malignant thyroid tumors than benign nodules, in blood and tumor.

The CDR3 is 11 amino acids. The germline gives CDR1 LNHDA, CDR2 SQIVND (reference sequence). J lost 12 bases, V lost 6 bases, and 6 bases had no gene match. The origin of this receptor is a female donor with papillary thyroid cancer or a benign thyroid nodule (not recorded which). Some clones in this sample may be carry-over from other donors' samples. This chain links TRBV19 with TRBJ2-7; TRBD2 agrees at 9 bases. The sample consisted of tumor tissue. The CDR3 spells CASSPGTSLYF. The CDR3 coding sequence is TGTGCCAGTAGCCCGGGGACTAGCCTGTACTTC.